This T cell receptor beta chain was identified during a study of T cell clonotyping in hematopoietic cell transplantation. Regarding the study as a whole: No sorting was done, leaving CD4 and CD8 contributions mixed. Few recipient clonotypes overlapped donors; over 95% were de novo at given depth. After transplant, recipient diversity fell while pathologically expanded clonotypes grew through day 180.

Only one count was recorded for this clone. Antigen: not known. Germline-derived CDR1 and CDR2 are ENHRY and SYGVKD. Trimming left V 11 bases short and J 8 bases short, with 18 bases between. The CDR3 totals 13 residues. Recipient blood drawn about 28 days pretransplant and days 30, 100, 180 after. Clones were read by immunoSEQ multiplex PCR, and TCRdb kept only the in-frame ones, dropping some. Found here are a few thousand clones, about 93% of them singletons; the top ten hold approximately 6.3%. This clonotype was sampled from a male patient over 55 who had an allogeneic stem cell transplant from a related donor, so the T cells may come from the graft donor. Some clones in this sample may be carry-over from other donors' samples. The rearrangement joins TRBV10-3 to TRBJ1-4; D is possibly TRBD1 (6 bases). The sequencing used PBMCs, collected 180 days after allogeneic stem cell transplant. The CDR3 reads CAAGTPEGEKLFF. The CDR3 DNA reads as TGTGCCGCAGGGACACCCGAGGGCGAAAAACTGTTTTTT.